This T cell receptor (beta chain) stems from a study of blood T cell repertoires in COVID-19. Germline V gives CDR1 SGHVS, CDR2 FQNEAQ. The CDR3 runs 14 residues. Deletions cut 5 bases from V and 8 bases from J, with 15 bases between. TCRdb keeps only in-frame clones here, not all; method: immunoSEQ multiplex PCR. The sample lists 150,000 or so clones; about 86% were seen once. Only a few counts were recorded for this clone. This chain connects TRBV7-8 to TRBJ1-4; TRBD1 is a possible D gene (5 bases). The receptor was derived from a woman between 55 and 75 years old with acute or convalescent COVID-19. Sample: peripheral blood. CDR3 protein: CASSPGRAREKLFF. The CDR3 DNA sequence: TGTGCCAGCAGCCCCGGCAGGGCGAGAGAAAAACTGTTTTTT. Supplemented by reference TRBV7-8 and TRBJ1-4, the full variable domain reads GAGVSQSPRYKVAKRGQDVALRCDPISGHVSLFWYQQALGQGPEFLTYFQNEAQLDKSGLPSDRFFAERPEGSVSTLKIQRTQQEDSAVYLCASSPGRAREKLFFGSGTQLSVL.